This T cell receptor (beta chain) was sequenced in a study of T cells expressing NK-cell markers. TCRdb derives one entry per CDR3 protein from the 5' RACE reads, leaving out DNA. The table for this sample gives about 150,000 distinct CDR3 sequences. The sequencing sample was made of blood T cells: a sorted CD56 or NKG2C T cell subset, CD4+ or CD8+ T cells, or bulk PBMC T cells (not recorded which). This receptor was identified in a woman aged 45-65 years in good health.

The CDR3: CASSDGQGPTNEQFF. The chain joins TRBV5-1 to TRBJ2-1; TCRdb's D gene call, TRBD1, goes unchecked for lack of DNA. The CDR3 extends over 15 amino acids. Germline V gene data show CDR1 as SGHRS and CDR2 as YFSETQ.